The 3 T cell receptor beta chains below were found in one sample sequenced in a study of blood T cell repertoires in COVID-19. Using immunoSEQ multiplex PCR, the repertoire was profiled, and TCRdb retains in-frame clones only, with some absent. The sample carries around 74,000 clones, 70% to 90% recorded once. Sequencing used peripheral blood. The receptors here all came from a man aged 25 to 40 with acute or convalescent COVID-19.

This chain connects TRBV9 to TRBJ2-3, with 11 bases that match TRBD2. Germline CDR1 SGDLS, CDR2 YYNGEE. V was pared by 2 bases and J by 0 bases, with 8 bases of the junction left unmatched. The CDR3 spans 18 residues. For the CDR3, the DNA is TGTGCCAGCAGCGTTAGCGGGAGGGCCCTCGTTAGCACAGATACGCAGTATTTT. Residues: CASSVSGRALVSTDTQYF.

The chain's CDR3 is CASRLSGTGELFF. Written as DNA, the CDR3 is TGTGCCAGCAGGCTGTCAGGCACCGGGGAGCTGTTTTTT. V is TRBV12-3 or TRBV12-4 and J is TRBJ2-2; D gene uncertain. There are 13 residues in the CDR3. The V and J ends lost 6 bases and 4 bases respectively, with 9 bases between them.

The gene calls are TRBV19 and TRBJ1-5; 8 bases align to TRBD1. Germline V gives CDR1 LNHDA, CDR2 SQIVND (reference sequence). Trimming cost V 3 bases and J 5 bases; bases outside gene matches: 6. The CDR3 extends over 15 amino acids. The CDR3 loop is CASSISAGGHQPQHF. As DNA, the CDR3 is TGTGCCAGTAGTATCTCGGCAGGGGGCCATCAGCCCCAGCATTTT.